These T cell receptor beta chains were read from a single sample in a study of lymphopenia after photon versus proton radiotherapy. Sequenced by immunoSEQ multiplex PCR; TCRdb stores in-frame clones only, minus some. The data show around 64,000 clones, around 92% seen once. This specimen consisted of peripheral blood, obtained from a patient treated with photon-based radiotherapy. These receptors came from a woman aged 40 to 50 with cholangiocarcinoma. Each CDR3 is given with its conserved first and last residue. The D gene is left open where the match is weak. Size is omitted from some rows. Given values are once, few, many or a class for expanded clones.

V gene: TRBV18; clone size: NA; D gene: NA; J gene: TRBJ2-6; CDR3 DNA: TGTGCCAGCTCGCCTGTGTTGGCAGCAAGCGTCTCTGGGGCCAACGTCCTGACTTTC; CDR3 protein: CASSPVLAASVSGANVLTF
V gene: TRBV27; clone size: NA; D gene: NA; J gene: TRBJ2-6; CDR3 DNA: TGTGCCAGCAGTTTGGTTGCGGGCTCTGGGGCCAACGTCCTGACTTTC; CDR3 protein: CASSLVAGSGANVLTF
V gene: TRBV4-3; clone size: once; D gene: NA; J gene: TRBJ2-7; CDR3 DNA: TGCGCCAGCAGCCAAGAGGCTAGCGCTTCCTACGAGCAGTACTTC; CDR3 protein: CASSQEASASYEQYF
V gene: TRBV13; clone size: NA; D gene: NA; J gene: TRBJ2-2; CDR3 DNA: TGTGCCAGCAGCTTAACGGCCGCCACCGGGGAGCTGTTTTTT; CDR3 protein: CASSLTAATGELFF
V gene: TRBV9; clone size: few; D gene: TRBD1; J gene: TRBJ1-3; CDR3 DNA: TGTGCCAGCAGCGCATCAGGGGGCTGGAGAAACACCATATATTTT; CDR3 protein: CASSASGGWRNTIYF
V gene: TRBV2; clone size: NA; D gene: NA; J gene: TRBJ1-2; CDR3 DNA: TGTGCCAGCAGTAATGTCTATGGCTACACCTTC; CDR3 protein: CASSNVYGYTF
V gene: TRBV30; clone size: NA; D gene: TRBD2; J gene: TRBJ2-5; CDR3 DNA: TGTGCTTCGGCTATCGCGGGAGGCGGGGAGACCCAGTACTTC; CDR3 protein: CASAIAGGGETQYF
V gene: TRBV27; clone size: NA; D gene: TRBD1; J gene: TRBJ2-7; CDR3 DNA: TGTGCCAGCAGTTTATCGAGGACAGGGAGCAGGAACGAGCAGTACTTC; CDR3 protein: CASSLSRTGSRNEQYF
V gene: TRBV6-5; clone size: NA; D gene: NA; J gene: TRBJ2-7; CDR3 DNA: TGTGCCACCAGATATCAGAGCTCCTACGAGCAGTACTTC; CDR3 protein: CATRYQSSYEQYF
V gene: TRBV19; clone size: once; D gene: NA; J gene: TRBJ1-5; CDR3 DNA: TGTGCCAGTAGTATATTCGCTAGCAATCAGCCCCAGCATTTT; CDR3 protein: CASSIFASNQPQHF
V gene: TRBV14; clone size: NA; D gene: NA; J gene: TRBJ1-4; CDR3 DNA: TGTGCCAGCAGCCGAGGGACACTTTTGTATGAAAAACTGTTTTTT; CDR3 protein: CASSRGTLLYEKLFF
V gene: TRBV18; clone size: NA; D gene: TRBD1; J gene: TRBJ1-1; CDR3 DNA: TGTGCCAGCTCACAAAACCCGACAGGGGTAAACACTGAAGCTTTCTTT; CDR3 protein: CASSQNPTGVNTEAFF
V gene: TRBV27; clone size: NA; D gene: NA; J gene: TRBJ2-6; CDR3 DNA: TGTGCCAGCAGCCCACTGCTCCAGGCTGGGGCCAACGTCCTGACTTTC; CDR3 protein: CASSPLLQAGANVLTF
V gene: TRBV10-3; clone size: NA; D gene: NA; J gene: TRBJ2-2; CDR3 DNA: TGTGCCATCTTTTCAGGGGCGAACACCGGGGAGCTGTTTTTT; CDR3 protein: CAIFSGANTGELFF
V gene: TRBV10-3; clone size: NA; D gene: TRBD2; J gene: TRBJ2-3; CDR3 DNA: TGTGCCATCAACCTAGCGGGAGGGCCTTTTGCCACAGATACGCAGTATTTT; CDR3 protein: CAINLAGGPFATDTQYF
V gene: TRBV7-9; clone size: NA; D gene: NA; J gene: TRBJ1-2; CDR3 DNA: TGTGCCAGCAGCGCCGCGTGGGTCGGGGTCTTTCCTCCTAACTATGGCTACACCTTC; CDR3 protein: CASSAAWVGVFPPNYGYTF
V gene: TRBV2; clone size: once; D gene: TRBD1; J gene: TRBJ1-1; CDR3 DNA: TGTGCCAGCAGGACAGGGGGTGAAGCTTTCTTT; CDR3 protein: CASRTGGEAFF
V gene: TRBV5-1; clone size: NA; D gene: NA; J gene: TRBJ1-6; CDR3 DNA: TGCGCCAGCAGGCAGGGAGATAATTCACCCCTCCACTTT; CDR3 protein: CASRQGDNSPLHF